Only a few counts were recorded for the clone carrying this T cell receptor (beta chain). Antigen specificity is unknown. This sample is part of a study of CD8+ T cells in alopecia areata. Reverse transcription of extracted RNA yielded cDNA, which provided the sequencing template. The assay was immunoSEQ multiplex PCR, and TCRdb's table has in-frame clones only and misses some. The sample records approximately 210,000 clones, roughly three fifths being singletons. Study results and caveats: Affected scalp, especially in alopecia totalis/universalis, had a higher clonality than normal scalp did.

The CDR3 contains 15 residues. The V gene's germline CDR1 is LGHNT and CDR2 FRNRAP. V was pared by 2 bases and J by 7 bases, with 4 bases of the junction left unmatched. Specified treatment: oral pan-JAK inhibitor, 5-10 mg twice daily. The starting material was CD4+ T cells sorted from blood, obtained at week 4, from a patient treated with tofacitinib. This rearrangement joins TRBV12-5 to TRBJ2-2; 10 nucleotides line up with TRBD1. This TCR was sampled from a human donor with alopecia areata. CDR3 coding DNA: TGTGCTAGTGGTTTGAGACAGGGGGCGTTCGGGGAGCTGTTTTTT. This translates into CASGLRQGAFGELFF.